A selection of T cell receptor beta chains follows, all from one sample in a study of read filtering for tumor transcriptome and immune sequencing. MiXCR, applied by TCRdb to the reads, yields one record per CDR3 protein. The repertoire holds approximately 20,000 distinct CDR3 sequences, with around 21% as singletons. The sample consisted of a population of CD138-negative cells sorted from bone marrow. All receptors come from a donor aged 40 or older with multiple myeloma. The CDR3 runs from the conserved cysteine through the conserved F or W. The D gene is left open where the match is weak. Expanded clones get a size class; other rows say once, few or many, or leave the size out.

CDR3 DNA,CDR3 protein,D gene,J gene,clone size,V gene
TGTGCCAGCACCTTTTCGGGGAAAAACGAGCAGTACTTC,CASTFSGKNEQYF,.,TRBJ2-7,few,TRBV14
TGTGCCAGCAGCACCGAGGGACCCAGCTCCGAGCAGTACTTC,CASSTEGPSSEQYF,.,TRBJ2-7,many,TRBV5-4
TGTGCCATCAGTGAGTCGAGGGGAACCGGGGAGCTGTTTTTT,CAISESRGTGELFF,.,TRBJ2-2,many,TRBV10-3
TGTGCCAGCAGCTCCCGCGGGCCCTACAATGAGCAGTTCTTC,CASSSRGPYNEQFF,.,TRBJ2-1,.,TRBV13
TGTGCCAGCACCTCCGGCAGCTACACTGAAGCTTTCTTT,CASTSGSYTEAFF,.,TRBJ1-1,many,TRBV6-2/TRBV6-3
TGCGCCAGCAGCTTTCCGCCGGGGAGAGCGGGAACGGGTGAGCAGTTCTTC,CASSFPPGRAGTGEQFF,TRBD2,TRBJ2-1,many,TRBV5-1
TGTGCCAGCCTAAGATCCTACAATGAGCAGTTCTTC,CASLRSYNEQFF,.,TRBJ2-1,medium-sized,TRBV7-2
TGTGCCAGCAGACCTCGACTAGCGGATTACAATGAGCAGTTCTTC,CASRPRLADYNEQFF,TRBD2,TRBJ2-1,.,TRBV14
TGCGGTGGTTTTATAGTTGTTAGGCCCCAGCATTTT,CGGFIVVRPQHF,.,TRBJ1-5,many,TRBV29-1
TGTGCCAGCAGCGGGGGGACAACTACAACCTGCGAGCAGTACTTC,CASSGGTTTTCEQYF,.,TRBJ2-7,.,TRBV9
TGCAGTGCTAGGATCCCGGGACAGGGCTCCTACAGCTCCTACGAGCAGTACTTC,CSARIPGQGSYSSYEQYF,TRBD1,TRBJ2-7,.,TRBV20-1
TGTGCCAGCAGCTCCAGCGGAGAATCCTACAATGAGCAGTTCTTC,CASSSSGESYNEQFF,.,TRBJ2-1,.,TRBV7-3
TGTGCCAGCAGTACAAAGGGACAGGACTCCTACGAGCAGTACTTC,CASSTKGQDSYEQYF,TRBD1,TRBJ2-7,few,TRBV6-1
TGCGCCAGCATCTTGGAGGGACTAGCGGGAGGATTGGGCACAGATACGCAGTATTTT,CASILEGLAGGLGTDTQYF,TRBD2,TRBJ2-3,.,TRBV5-1
TGCATCGATTTGGGGGGTAGCAGTCAGCCCCAGCATTTT,CIDLGGSSQPQHF,.,TRBJ1-5,.,TRBV29-1
TGTGCCAGCTCACCGCGAGCCGTGGGGGGTGACACTGAAGCTTTCTTT,CASSPRAVGGDTEAFF,.,TRBJ1-1,many,TRBV18
TGTGCCAGCAGCCGATTTCAGGGGGAGCACTACGAGCAGTACTTC,CASSRFQGEHYEQYF,TRBD1,TRBJ2-7,many,TRBV7-6
TGTGCCAGCAGTTTAGCGTCACAAGAGACCCAGTACTTC,CASSLASQETQYF,.,TRBJ2-5,few,TRBV28
TGTGCCAGCAGTTATCTAGCGGGAACCAATGAGCAGTTCTTC,CASSYLAGTNEQFF,TRBD2,TRBJ2-1,many,TRBV28
TGTGCCAGCAGTCCCCGGGACTTGATGTTTTCCTACAATGAGCAGTTCTTC,CASSPRDLMFSYNEQFF,.,TRBJ2-1,.,TRBV6-6
TGTGCCAGCAATCCGACTAGCTCAGAGACCCAGTACTTC,CASNPTSSETQYF,TRBD2,TRBJ2-5,many,TRBV28
TGTGCCAGCTCACCACAACAGGGCTCTGAGCAGTTCTTC,CASSPQQGSEQFF,.,TRBJ2-1,many,TRBV18
TGTGCCAGCAGCTTGCTACCGGGACCAAGCTCCTACGAGCAGTACTTC,CASSLLPGPSSYEQYF,.,TRBJ2-7,once,TRBV7-8
TGTGCCACCAGTGGCGACAAAAGGCCAAGCGGGAGATTCGGGGGTTACAATGAGCAGTTCTTC,CATSGDKRPSGRFGGYNEQFF,TRBD2,TRBJ2-1,many,TRBV24-1
TGTGCCAGCCGGAGGCGAGACTCTGGAAACACCATATATTTT,CASRRRDSGNTIYF,.,TRBJ1-3,many,TRBV11-2
TGTGCCAGCTCTCAGGGAAAGACCTACGAGCAGTACTTC,CASSQGKTYEQYF,.,TRBJ2-7,medium-sized,TRBV7-3
TGCAGCGTTGTTCCGGGGGGCGAAGGTGAGCAGTTCTTC,CSVVPGGEGEQFF,.,TRBJ2-1,many,TRBV29-1
TGTGCCAGCAGCTTCGGACAGGTCCCTTCTGAAGCTTTCTTT,CASSFGQVPSEAFF,TRBD1,TRBJ1-1,many,TRBV7-9
TGTGCCAGCAGCCACGGGTCCGGGGGACAGCCCCAGCATTTT,CASSHGSGGQPQHF,.,TRBJ1-5,many,TRBV5-6
TGTGCCAGCAGCCGAAGGGACCCCGGGGAGCAGTTTTTT,CASSRRDPGEQFF,.,TRBJ2-2,.,TRBV3-1
TGCAGTGCTAGTAGATTGGGCACAGATACGCAGTATTTT,CSASRLGTDTQYF,.,TRBJ2-3,many,TRBV20-1
TGTGCCAGCAGTTACTCGGGCTTAACCTCATACAATGAGCAGTTCTTC,CASSYSGLTSYNEQFF,.,TRBJ2-1,medium-sized,TRBV6-2/TRBV6-3
TGCAGTGCAAAAAGAGGGGTTTTAGATGGCTACACCTTC,CSAKRGVLDGYTF,.,TRBJ1-2,few,TRBV20-1
TGCAGCGCTATGGTACAACCGAACACTGAAGCTTTCTTT,CSAMVQPNTEAFF,.,TRBJ1-1,.,TRBV29-1
TGTGCCAGTAGTAGCGGGAGGATCTATGAGCAGTTCTTC,CASSSGRIYEQFF,TRBD2,TRBJ2-1,medium-sized,TRBV19
TGTGCCAGCAGCCCAGACAGGGGGCCCTACGAGCAGTACTTC,CASSPDRGPYEQYF,TRBD1,TRBJ2-7,medium-sized,TRBV7-2
TGTGCCAGCAGTTTCTCGGACAGGAGGGGGACCCAGTACTTC,CASSFSDRRGTQYF,.,TRBJ2-5,few,TRBV27
TGTGCCAGCAGCTTAGATAGCGGGAGTTTTCCCACCGGGGAGCTGTTTTTT,CASSLDSGSFPTGELFF,TRBD2,TRBJ2-2,many,TRBV7-8
TGCAGTGCTAGAGATCCCGACAGGGTCTACGAGCAGTACTTC,CSARDPDRVYEQYF,TRBD1,TRBJ2-7,many,TRBV20-1
TGCAGCGCCGGGGGGGGACAGACTATCACCGGGGAGCTGTTTTTT,CSAGGGQTITGELFF,.,TRBJ2-2,many,TRBV29-1
TGCAGCGTTCGGACAGGAGGGGCTGAGCAGCTCTTC,CSVRTGGAEQLF,.,TRBJ2-1,.,TRBV29-1
TGTGCCAGCACCCTCGACGCTGCCAGCACCTACGAGCAGTACTTC,CASTLDAASTYEQYF,.,TRBJ2-7,many,TRBV7-2
TGCAGCGTTGGGACTAGCGGACCTACTGGGACCCAGTACTTC,CSVGTSGPTGTQYF,TRBD2,TRBJ2-5,many,TRBV29-1
TGCAGCGTTCTATGGGGGGAGGGAGCTTTCTTT,CSVLWGEGAFF,.,TRBJ1-1,medium-sized,TRBV29-1
TGTGCCAGCAGGCCTAGCGGGAGGTCCTACAATGAGCAGTTCTTC,CASRPSGRSYNEQFF,TRBD2,TRBJ2-1,few,TRBV2
TGCAGTGCTAAAGGAGGCACAGGCAGCCAACGGACCCAGTACTTC,CSAKGGTGSQRTQYF,.,TRBJ2-5,once,TRBV20-1
TGTGCCAGCGTAGGGTGGTGGACCGGGGAGCTGTTTTTT,CASVGWWTGELFF,.,TRBJ2-2,many,TRBV6-2/TRBV6-3
TGTGCCAGCAATCAAGTCAGGAGGGTCAAGATGAACACTGAAGCTTTCTTT,CASNQVRRVKMNTEAFF,.,TRBJ1-1,few,TRBV6-6
TGTGCCAGCAGTACGGACAGGTTTACCTACGAGCAGTACTTC,CASSTDRFTYEQYF,TRBD1,TRBJ2-7,many,TRBV28
TGCAGCGTTGCGACAGGGGCCCGCACAGATACGCAGTATTTT,CSVATGARTDTQYF,TRBD1,TRBJ2-3,few,TRBV29-1